What follows are 9 T cell receptor beta chains derived from one specimen sequenced in a study of blood T cell repertoires in COVID-19. Profiling relied on immunoSEQ multiplex PCR, and the TCRdb table lists in-frame clones only, not all of them. The sample includes under 250,000 clones, around four fifths of them seen just once. Specimen: peripheral blood. Receptor source: a man aged 45-60 years with active or convalescent COVID-19.

This clone was picked up a small number of times. The chain recombines TRBV2 with TRBJ2-7; D unresolved. Germline CDR1 SNHLY, CDR2 FYNNEI. This CDR3 has 13 residues. V lost 8 bases and J 0 bases, leaving 11 bases between the germline ends. The CDR3 loop reads CASEAESSYEQYF. CDR3 sequence (DNA): TGTGCCAGCGAGGCGGAGAGCTCCTACGAGCAGTACTTC.

The V gene is TRBV6-5, the J gene TRBJ2-5; D is possibly TRBD2 (5 bases). V was pared by 9 bases and J by 5 bases, with 16 bases between. The CDR3 length is 13 residues. Germline CDR1 and CDR2: MNHEY and SVGAGI. As DNA, the CDR3 is TGTGCCAGTAAGAGCGGCCAAATGGAGACCCAGTACTTC. Translation: CASKSGQMETQYF.

This clone was observed a handful of times. The rearrangement joins TRBV6-5 to TRBJ2-7; weak D call: TRBD2 (6 bases). The germline gives CDR1 MNHEY, CDR2 SVGAGI. Trimming shortened V by 2 bases and J by 3 bases, and 14 bases separated the two germline ends. This CDR3 spans 15 amino acids. CDR3 coding DNA: TGTGCCAGCAGTTACCAGGGACTGCGAATCTACGAGCAGTACTTC. Translation: CASSYQGLRIYEQYF.

The chain uses TRBV7-8 and TRBJ2-2; 8 nucleotides agree with TRBD2. Germline CDR1 reads SGHVS; CDR2 reads FQNEAQ. V was clipped by 3 bases and J by 2 bases; unmatched bases: 5. The CDR3 covers 16 residues. CDR3 amino acids: CASSFGGARNTGELFF. The CDR3, as DNA: TGTGCCAGCAGCTTCGGGGGGGCCAGAAACACCGGGGAGCTGTTTTTT.

This clone appeared a few times. V usage is TRBV2 and J usage is TRBJ2-4; 8 bases match TRBD2. The CDR3 extends over 17 amino acids. Trimming at V came to 6 bases and at J to 0 bases, leaving 10 bases not matched to a gene. Germline assignment: CDR1 SNHLY and CDR2 FYNNEI. CDR3 amino acids: CASSAPSGGIAKNIQYF. The DNA for the CDR3 is TGTGCCAGCAGCGCCCCCAGCGGGGGCATAGCCAAAAACATTCAGTACTTC.

The V and J genes are TRBV6-6 and TRBJ1-2, with TRBD1 matching 9 bases. This CDR3 spans 15 amino acids. Losses at the gene ends were 3 bases for V and 8 bases for J; bases not matched to a gene: 10. Germline lookup yields CDR1 MNHNY and CDR2 SVGAGI (reference sequence). The CDR3 reads CASSYPGQGRGGYTF. The CDR3 nucleotides are TGTGCCAGCAGTTATCCGGGACAGGGCCGTGGCGGCTACACCTTC.

The J gene is TRBJ2-7, the V gene TRBV3-1 (or the pseudogene TRBV3-2); TRBD1 aligns across 7 bases. This CDR3 spans 14 amino acids. Germline V lookup: CDR1 LGHDT, CDR2 YNNKEL (reference sequence). V lost 2 bases, J lost 4 bases, and 5 bases stayed unmatched. CDR3 DNA sequence: TGTGCCAGCAGCCAACGACAGGGCTGGTACGAGCAGTACTTC. Translating it yields CASSQRQGWYEQYF.

The chain couples TRBV7-2 to TRBJ1-5; 8 bases match TRBD1. The CDR3 totals 18 residues. From germline, CDR1 is SGHTA and CDR2 FQGNSA. J lost 0 bases, V lost 0 bases, and 7 bases had no gene match. CDR3 sequence (DNA): TGTGCCAGCAGCTTAGCCGGGACAGGCTCTTATAGCAATCAGCCCCAGCATTTT. Translating it yields CASSLAGTGSYSNQPQHF.

This clone was observed a handful of times. The V call is TRBV2, the J call TRBJ1-2, with D perhaps TRBD1 (6 bases). This CDR3 contains 14 residues. V lost 7 bases and J lost 0, with 12 bases in between. The germline V gene has CDR1 SNHLY and CDR2 FYNNEI. The CDR3 is CASTRGGANYGYTF. The CDR3 DNA reads as TGTGCCAGCACTCGAGGGGGTGCTAACTATGGCTACACCTTC.